The entry below describes one T cell receptor (beta chain). Its matching antigen is unknown. This entry belongs to a study of T cells in Graves' hyperthyroidism and ophthalmopathy. Background on the study: Peripheral blood collection took place at initial diagnosis, before any treatment. Findings and caveats of the study: The blood repertoire included most of the expanded thyroid clonotypes above 0.001. Median prediction lead before ophthalmopathy onset was about 6.7 months with the model.

An absence of ophthalmopathy progression within 18 months meant stable Graves' hyperthyroidism. The source material, RNA transcripts, was used to amplify TCR beta CDR3 regions. The HTBI set primed first-round TCR CDR3 RT-PCR. TCRdb called the multiplex PCR reads again in MiXCR, with one record for every CDR3 protein. The profile shows about 700,000 distinct CDR3 sequences, approximately 15% of them singletons. Trimming stripped 2 bases from V and 0 bases from J, with 19 bases between. CDR1 and CDR2 from the germline V gene are MRHNA and SNTAGT. The CDR3 totals 19 residues. The clonotype comes from a woman aged 18-29 years with Graves' hyperthyroidism. The sequencing input was blood. This sequence joins TRBV6-4 and TRBJ1-4; possibly TRBD1 for D (6 bases). The CDR3 nucleotides read TGTGCCAGCAGTGACGGAGGGAAGGGGGAGATCACAACTAATGAAAAACTGTTTTTT. Translation gives CASSDGGKGEITTNEKLFF.